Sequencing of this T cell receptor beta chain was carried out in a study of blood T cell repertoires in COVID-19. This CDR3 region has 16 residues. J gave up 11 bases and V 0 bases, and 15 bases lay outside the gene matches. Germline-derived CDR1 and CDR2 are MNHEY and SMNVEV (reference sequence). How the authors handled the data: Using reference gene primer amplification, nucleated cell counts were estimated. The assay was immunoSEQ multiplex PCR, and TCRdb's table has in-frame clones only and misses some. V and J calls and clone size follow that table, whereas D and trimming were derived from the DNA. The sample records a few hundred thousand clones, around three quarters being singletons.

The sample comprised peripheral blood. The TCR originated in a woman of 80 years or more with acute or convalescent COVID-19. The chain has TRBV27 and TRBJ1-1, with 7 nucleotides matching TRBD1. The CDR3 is CASSLSGVNRGVGAFF. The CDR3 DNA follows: TGTGCCAGCAGTTTATCAGGGGTCAACAGGGGAGTTGGGGCTTTCTTT.